The rows below give T cell receptor beta chains drawn from one sample of a study of naive and memory T cell subsets. MiXCR was run by TCRdb on the UMI-ligation and nested PCR reads, yielding one entry per CDR3 protein. The data show tens of thousands of distinct CDR3 sequences, around 9% seen once. Material: naive CD8+ T cells from blood. The receptors were gathered from a human donor in good health. Each CDR3 is given with its conserved first and last residue. A D gene is named only where the DNA matches it firmly. Clone size is stated in some rows and not others, as once, few, many or a class when expanded.

clone_size	v_call	d_call	j_call	cdr3_aa	cdr3_nt
many	TRBV9	-	TRBJ2-2	CASSAPIRSGELFF	TGTGCCAGCAGCGCGCCCATTAGATCCGGGGAGCTGTTTTTT
few	TRBV4-1	TRBD2	TRBJ2-7	CASSQGALAGDEQYF	TGCGCCAGCAGCCAAGGCGCACTAGCGGGGGACGAGCAGTACTTC
many	TRBV29-1	-	TRBJ2-3	CSVERGSSGSDTQYF	TGCAGCGTTGAAAGAGGGAGCAGTGGCTCAGATACGCAGTATTTT
few	TRBV12-5	-	TRBJ2-7	CASLGESSTYEQYF	TGTGCTAGTCTGGGGGAGAGTTCGACCTACGAGCAGTACTTC
-	TRBV27	-	TRBJ2-1	CASSLVADNEQFF	TGTGCCAGCAGTTTGGTAGCGGACAATGAGCAGTTCTTC
-	TRBV29-1	-	TRBJ2-1	CSVGDNNEQFF	TGCAGCGTTGGTGACAACAATGAGCAGTTCTTC
-	TRBV11-2	-	TRBJ2-1	CASSPRPSNNEQFF	TGTGCCAGCAGCCCCCGGCCCTCGAACAATGAGCAGTTCTTC
few	TRBV5-5	-	TRBJ1-1	CASEGSGNTEAFF	TGTGCCAGCGAGGGATCTGGGAACACTGAAGCTTTCTTT
-	TRBV9	TRBD1	TRBJ2-7	CASSVYGTASYEQYF	TGTGCCAGCAGCGTCTACGGGACAGCGTCCTACGAGCAGTACTTC
-	TRBV4-3	TRBD1	TRBJ1-1	CASSQGRTGGTEAFF	TGCGCCAGCAGCCAAGGCCGGACAGGGGGAACTGAAGCTTTCTTT
few	TRBV27	-	TRBJ2-3	CASLSTDTQYF	TGTGCCAGCCTAAGCACAGATACGCAGTATTTT
many	TRBV27	TRBD1	TRBJ1-1	CASSPRDRSIEAFF	TGTGCCAGCAGTCCACGGGACAGGTCGATCGAAGCTTTCTTT
many	TRBV7-9	TRBD1	TRBJ1-2	CASSPGTGKGYTF	TGTGCCAGCAGCCCCGGGACAGGGAAGGGCTACACCTTC
many	TRBV27	-	TRBJ1-5	CASSWNSNQPQHF	TGTGCCAGCTCGTGGAATAGCAATCAGCCCCAGCATTTT
few	TRBV6-2/TRBV6-3	-	TRBJ2-7	CASSSRDRRYEQYF	TGTGCCAGCAGCTCACGGGACCGACGCTACGAGCAGTACTTC
-	TRBV6-5	TRBD2	TRBJ2-2	CASRAGTRSLRDTGELFF	TGTGCCAGCAGAGCCGGGACTAGATCGTTGCGGGACACCGGGGAGCTGTTTTTT
few	TRBV6-1	TRBD2	TRBJ2-2	CASSKGLAGGIGELFF	TGTGCCAGCAGTAAGGGACTAGCGGGAGGCATCGGGGAGCTGTTTTTT
many	TRBV29-1	TRBD1	TRBJ1-4	CSVGQGAREKLFF	TGCAGCGTTGGACAGGGGGCGCGTGAAAAACTGTTTTTT
few	TRBV7-9	-	TRBJ1-1	CASSLFGDEAFF	TGTGCCAGCAGCTTGTTCGGCGATGAAGCTTTCTTT
-	TRBV15	-	TRBJ2-1	CATSHPPKNEQFF	TGTGCCACCAGCCACCCACCGAAAAATGAGCAGTTCTTC
many	TRBV12-3/TRBV12-4	TRBD2	TRBJ2-5	CASMGREKETQYF	TGTGCCAGCATGGGGAGGGAAAAAGAGACCCAGTACTTC
-	TRBV7-9	TRBD1	TRBJ2-1	CASSSESRDRGFEQFF	TGTGCCAGCAGTTCCGAGTCCCGGGACAGGGGATTTGAGCAGTTCTTC
few	TRBV27	TRBD1	TRBJ1-5	CASSLVTGGQPQHF	TGTGCCAGCAGTTTAGTTACAGGGGGTCAGCCCCAGCATTTT
many	TRBV6-6	TRBD1	TRBJ2-3	CASRQGSDTQYF	TGTGCCAGCAGACAGGGGTCGGATACGCAGTATTTT
many	TRBV6-5	TRBD2	TRBJ2-7	CASSPGTRAEQYF	TGTGCCAGCAGTCCCGGGACTAGGGCCGAGCAGTACTTC
few	TRBV27	-	TRBJ2-7	CASTSSRRSDEQYF	TGTGCCAGCACCTCTAGCCGGCGCAGCGACGAGCAGTACTTC
few	TRBV19	-	TRBJ1-1	CASIQYKGGEAFF	TGTGCCAGTATACAATACAAAGGGGGAGAAGCTTTCTTT
few	TRBV20-1	-	TRBJ1-2	CSARVVIPEGYGYTF	TGCAGTGCTAGAGTGGTGATACCCGAGGGCTATGGCTACACCTTC
-	TRBV6-6	-	TRBJ1-2	CASRDSQSVYGYTF	TGTGCCAGCAGGGACAGTCAGTCGGTCTATGGCTACACCTTC
few	TRBV6-5	-	TRBJ1-1	CASSYPAGHNTEAFF	TGTGCCAGCAGTTACCCGGCAGGGCACAACACTGAAGCTTTCTTT
many	TRBV7-8	TRBD2	TRBJ2-1	CASSLTSGGAYNEQFF	TGTGCCAGCAGCTTGACTAGCGGAGGAGCCTACAATGAGCAGTTCTTC
-	TRBV5-4	TRBD2	TRBJ2-3	CASSLKRETGTDTQYF	TGTGCCAGCAGCTTAAAGCGGGAGACGGGCACAGATACGCAGTATTTT
few	TRBV27	-	TRBJ2-5	CASSWGAGGQETQYF	TGTGCCAGCAGTTGGGGGGCAGGGGGACAAGAGACCCAGTACTTC
many	TRBV6-5	-	TRBJ2-5	CASSGGQETQYF	TGTGCCAGCAGTGGAGGCCAAGAGACCCAGTACTTC
few	TRBV7-8	TRBD2	TRBJ2-2	CASSQIGTSDTGELFF	TGTGCCAGCAGCCAGATAGGGACTAGCGACACCGGGGAGCTGTTTTTT
many	TRBV28	-	TRBJ2-5	CASSPPLQGDETQYF	TGTGCCAGCAGTCCCCCCCTGCAGGGCGATGAGACCCAGTACTTC
many	TRBV4-1	-	TRBJ2-7	CASSQEPAPYEQYF	TGCGCCAGCAGCCAAGAACCAGCACCCTACGAGCAGTACTTC
many	TRBV7-6	TRBD1	TRBJ2-1	CASSLGQGAAYNEQFF	TGTGCCAGCAGCTTAGGTCAGGGGGCGGCCTACAATGAGCAGTTCTTC
-	TRBV28	-	TRBJ2-7	CASNARVGFSYEKYF	TGTGCCAGCAATGCGAGGGTCGGTTTCTCCTACGAGAAGTACTTC
-	TRBV9	TRBD2	TRBJ2-1	CASSVVPQGGSYNEQFF	TGTGCCAGCAGCGTAGTACCCCAGGGAGGGTCCTACAATGAGCAGTTCTTC